This TCR beta chain comes out of a study of identifying expanded T cells in peripheral blood (dated by TCRdb to about 2019). Context from the whole study: Separate aliquots of the same genomic DNA pool were sequenced to produce technical replicates, and four replicates were compared in pairs. The research as a whole found: Across all healthy donors, variance in clone template counts between roughly 2-week samples was found to increase significantly with total template count. Across all healthy-donor time intervals, the beta-binomial model significantly cut both the number of clones called differentially abundant and the false-positive rate. The binomial model flagged approximately 1.2 differentially abundant clones between technical replicates, compared with about 16.4 over about 2 weeks and approximately 19 over roughly 4 weeks. The authors expected that over much longer intervals, such as months to years, biological variance in healthy repertoires might increase even further.

With regard to this clone: This receptor's antigen is unknown. No per-base quality is available; no much larger clone lies one base away.

Germline trimming: 0 bases from V, 3 bases from J; junction bases outside gene matches: 9. From cysteine to phenylalanine, the CDR3 is 16 amino acids long. Just the 48-base CDR3 DNA is kept, in frame starting at base 1. The germline V gene specifies SGDLS as CDR1 and YYNGEE as CDR2. TCRbeta CDR3 regions were profiled with the immunoSEQ Assay using bias-controlled multiplex PCR amplification of genomic DNA. Per the authors' processing: To quantify the absolute abundance of each unique TCRbeta CDR3 region, the sequences were collapsed and filtered. Differential abundance was tested with two models: a binomial (Fisher-equivalent) model and a beta-binomial model that adds time-dependent variance fitted from healthy donors. Clones with fewer than 5 combined templates were removed, and a clone was called differentially abundant if the clone's Benjamini-Hochberg FDR was below 0.01. Beta-binomial variance was modeled as a function of total template count across the two samples using the form v = (b*log(k)+a)^2. TCRdb re-hosts the immuneACCESS table, in-frame sequences only. Its copies lack some clones; in the studies checked, an unresolved V gene accounts for under half of them, and the cause for the rest is not known. The DNA gave D and trimming, while V, J and clone size come from that table. Present in this sample are about 120,000 clones, 84% of which were seen just once. The ten largest clones take up less than 4% of the sample.

During the collection period, no immune events, such as infections, were documented for the healthy donors. Blood repertoires from healthy donors were used as a training cohort for calibrating time-dependent variance in a beta-binomial model of differential abundance of T-cell clones. The training cohort was composed of roughly ten healthy donors, 3 female and 7 male. The donors were between roughly 29 and 64 years old, with an average age of roughly 40 years. Obtained from a commercial supplier, whole blood was collected from each healthy donor at three time points set two to three weeks apart. For immunosequencing, genomic DNA was extracted from whole blood that had not been sorted.

This sequence was found in a person aged 18 to 70 in good health. The V and J segments used are TRBV9 and TRBJ2-7; TRBD1 matches 7 bases in the middle. What was sequenced was blood. The CDR3 in this case is CASSVGTGTELYEQYF. The DNA sequence is TGTGCCAGCAGCGTAGGTACCGGGACAGAGCTCTACGAGCAGTACTTC.